This TCR beta chain was sequenced for a study of fetal regulatory T cell absence and autoimmunity (dated by TCRdb to 2016 to 2017). In the study overall: Exocrine pancreas autoimmunity was seen in the IPEX patients without clinical diabetes.

The germline V gene yields SGHRS for CDR1 and YFSETQ for CDR2. V is cut by 0 bases and J by 1 base, and the space between the germline ends is 8 bases. The CDR3 contains 15 residues, cysteine and phenylalanine counted. Just CDR3 DNA is preserved here, 45 bases in frame from base 1. What the authors observed across the whole study: TRB gene family usage was broadly similar between cord blood and pancreas, resembling published neonatal and adult repertoires. Significant oligoclonal enrichment of the TCR compartment was observed in pancreas versus cord blood, with some top clones enriched more than 85-fold. The oligoclonal enrichment was interpreted as support for antigen-driven autoimmunity in the pancreas before birth in IPEX syndrome.

About this clone itself: It has no known antigen specificity. No clone much larger than this one lies a single base away; base qualities are absent.

The DNeasy Blood and Tissue Kit was used to extract 2-3 ug of genomic DNA from either umbilical cord blood or frozen pancreas. Amplification and barcoding of TCRbeta CDR3 regions were carried out by two-step multiplex PCR on the immunoSEQ human TCRbeta survey platform. Libraries were sequenced on Illumina instruments, and IgH from the same samples was sequenced in parallel. As for the authors' bioinformatics: To remove PCR and sequencing errors, raw reads were filtered against the IMGT V, D, J definitions and then binned using a nearest-neighbor algorithm. Clones were defined as identical nucleotide sequences, and differential abundance between tissues was assessed by per-clone Fisher exact tests with a pFDR threshold of p<0.01. Clones whose frequencies were too low for statistical inference were excluded by a minimum inclusion filter of 10 in either sample. The immunoSEQ Analyzer was used for pairwise clonal comparisons, while IMGT tools were used to assess gene family usage. As stored in TCRdb, this immuneACCESS dataset retains in-frame rearrangements with V and J assigned. A fraction of the clones does not appear; measured against another copy, unresolved V genes explain less than half of the discrepancy, and the remainder lacks a known reason. D and trimming were read from the DNA, whereas the V and J calls and clone size are those reported in that table. In this sample the table shows about 50,000 clones, approximately 80% of which occur a single time. 0.41% of the sample is in the top ten clones.

The origin of this receptor is a newborn boy with IPEX syndrome. Recombination connected TRBV5-1 to TRBJ2-1; no D segment can be confidently identified. Sequencing was done on a sample of cord blood. CDR3 sequence: CASSLGSVSYNEQFF. In nucleotide form, the sequence is TGCGCCAGCAGCTTGGGCTCGGTGTCCTACAATGAGCAGTTCTTC.